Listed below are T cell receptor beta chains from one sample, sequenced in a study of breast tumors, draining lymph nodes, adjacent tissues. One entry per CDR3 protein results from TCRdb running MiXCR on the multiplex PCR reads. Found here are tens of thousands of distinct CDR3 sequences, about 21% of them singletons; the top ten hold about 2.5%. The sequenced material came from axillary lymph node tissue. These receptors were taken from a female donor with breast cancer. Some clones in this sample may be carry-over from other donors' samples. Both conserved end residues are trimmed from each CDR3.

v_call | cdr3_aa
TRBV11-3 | ASSLELISYEQY
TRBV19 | ASSPDSLQETQY
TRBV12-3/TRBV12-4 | ASSRGNSYNEQF
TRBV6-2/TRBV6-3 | ASSYGHGNQPQH
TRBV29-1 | SVVSGDVGTGELF
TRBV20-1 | SAGDGSYNSPLH
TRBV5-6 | ASSLMATYEQY
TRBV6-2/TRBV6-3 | ASSYPRLASSGANVLT
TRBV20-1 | STRGSGTGEGHEQY
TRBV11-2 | ARKAEHWGAV
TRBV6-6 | ASSVDSGQSYNEQF
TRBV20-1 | SALSANEQF
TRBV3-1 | ASSPEYNSPLH
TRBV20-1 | SARGGSLTDTQY